A single sample gave rise to the 27 T cell receptor beta chains below, sequenced in a study of T cells after yellow fever vaccination. MiXCR, applied by TCRdb to the 5' RACE reads, yields one record per CDR3 protein. The sample lists hundreds of thousands of distinct CDR3 sequences, 8.5% to 10% occurring once. This sample comprised PBMCs, obtained on the day of the first yellow fever vaccination. These receptor sequences come from a man between 18 and 29 years old who received the YFV17D yellow fever vaccine.

This clonotype was found a few times. The rearrangement uses TRBV28 and TRBJ2-3, with D tentatively TRBD1 or TRBD2 (6 bases each). V dropped 3 bases and J dropped 2 bases, with 15 bases sitting between them. Per germline, CDR1 MDHEN and CDR2 SYDVKM. The CDR3 has 16 residues. CDR3 bases: TGTGCCAGCAGTTTGGGGGGCAGGAGGGCCACAGATACGCAGTATTTT. Translating gives CASSLGGRRATDTQYF.

This clonotype was detected only a few times. The chain is built from TRBV10-3 and TRBJ2-3; TRBD2 matches at 11 bases. The length of the CDR3 is 15 residues. The ends lost 4 bases at V and 3 bases at J; junction bases unmatched: 3. Germline assignment: CDR1 ENHRY and CDR2 SYGVKD. This chain's CDR3 is CAISALAGGTDTQYF. DNA of the CDR3: TGTGCCATCAGTGCGCTAGCGGGGGGAACAGATACGCAGTATTTT.

The sample holds a few counts of this clonotype. The chain employs TRBV7-9 and TRBJ2-5; D remains unclear. CDR1 is SEHNR and CDR2 is FQNEAQ in the germline V gene (reference sequence). The CDR3 runs 15 residues. The ends were cut back, 3 bases at V and 3 bases at J, with 14 bases in the middle. The CDR3 sequence: CASSFWAAIEETQYF. The DNA for the CDR3 is TGTGCCAGCAGCTTCTGGGCAGCCATAGAAGAGACCCAGTACTTC.

This chain links TRBV6-2 or TRBV6-3 with TRBJ2-2, with D unclear. The V and J ends lost 7 bases and 10 bases respectively, with 13 bases between them. This CDR3 comprises 12 residues. Germline assignment: CDR1 MNHEY and CDR2 SVGEGT. The CDR3 DNA sequence: TGTGCCAGCACCCATGGATCTGAGGAGCTGTTTTTT. As protein: CASTHGSEELFF.

This rearrangement joins TRBV5-1 to TRBJ2-1, with TRBD2 matching over 9 bases. Germline trimming cut 4 bases from V and 7 bases from J; bases unmatched to any gene: 12. The CDR3 contains 16 residues. The germline CDR1 and CDR2 sequences are SGHRS and YFSETQ. Written as DNA, the CDR3 is TGCGCCAGCAGCCTGGGGGTTAGCGGGGGCCAGAATGAGCAGTTCTTC. Encoded protein: CASSLGVSGGQNEQFF.

The V gene is TRBV7-9, the J gene TRBJ2-1; 7 bases map to TRBD2. Trimming removed 3 bases from V and 5 bases from J; junction bases left unmatched: 4. This CDR3 comprises 14 residues. CDR1 is SEHNR, CDR2 FQNEAQ, per germline (reference sequence). CDR3 sequence (DNA): TGTGCCAGCAGCTTCAGCGGGGTGAACAATGAGCAGTTCTTC. The encoded protein is CASSFSGVNNEQFF.

The rearrangement uses TRBV7-9 and TRBJ2-5; 12 nucleotides match TRBD2. Germline V lookup: CDR1 SEHNR, CDR2 FQNEAQ (reference sequence). CDR3 length equals 16 residues. Trimming took 7 bases from V and 3 from J; bases not matched to a gene: 9. The CDR3 protein is CASKDLAGGPKETQYF. In nucleotides, the CDR3 is TGTGCCAGCAAGGATCTAGCGGGGGGGCCGAAAGAGACCCAGTACTTC.

The J gene is TRBJ2-7, the V gene TRBV7-9, with D perhaps being TRBD1 or TRBD2 (5 bases each). Trimming removed 5 bases from V and 6 bases from J, with 14 bases in between. This CDR3 is built from 13 residues. Germline V gene sequence: CDR1 SEHNR, CDR2 FQNEAQ (reference sequence). The CDR3 spells CASSPPGQTEQYF. CDR3 DNA sequence: TGTGCCAGCAGCCCCCCGGGGCAGACCGAGCAGTACTTC.

This clonotype turned up a few times. The rearrangement links TRBV20-1 to TRBJ1-2; D is ambiguous. The V and J ends lost 3 bases and 8 bases respectively, with 16 bases between them. The CDR3 has 13 residues. Germline V CDR1 and CDR2: DFQATT, SNEGSKA (reference sequence). The chain's CDR3 is CSASTAGSRGYTF. The CDR3 DNA sequence: TGCAGTGCTAGCACAGCTGGTTCCCGAGGCTACACCTTC.

This clonotype appeared many times. The chain links TRBV4-3 to TRBJ1-2, with TRBD1 matching 7 bases. The CDR3 has 14 residues. Unmatched junction bases numbered 6, after V lost 0 bases and J lost 8 bases. Germline V gene lookup returns CDR1 LGHNA and CDR2 YSLEER. The CDR3 DNA reads as TGCGCCAGCAGCCAAGATCTACAGGGGAGAGGCTACACCTTC. Translation: CASSQDLQGRGYTF.

The chain joins TRBV20-1 to TRBJ2-1; no reliable D call. The V gene's germline CDR1 is DFQATT and CDR2 SNEGSKA (reference sequence). The CDR3 extends over 13 amino acids. V lost 4 bases and J 2 bases, leaving 9 bases between the germline ends. CDR3 sequence reads: CSANSLPYNEQFF. CDR3 DNA: TGCAGTGCTAACTCCCTCCCCTACAATGAGCAGTTCTTC.

V usage is TRBV20-1 and J usage is TRBJ2-3; TRBD2 matches at 8 bases. CDR3 length equals 14 residues. Germline V gene data show CDR1 as DFQATT and CDR2 as SNEGSKA (reference sequence). V dropped 2 bases and J dropped 4; count of bases not matched to a gene: 5. The CDR3 is CSARPLTSADTQYF. The CDR3 DNA reads as TGCAGTGCTAGACCTTTGACTAGCGCAGATACGCAGTATTTT.

This clonotype was seen a handful of times. The CDR3 spells CASAMTGGGYEQYV. Here the CDR3 DNA reads TGTGCCAGCGCGATGACAGGGGGCGGTTACGAGCAGTACGTC. The chain combines TRBV28 with TRBJ2-7; 10 bases fit TRBD1. V dropped 8 bases and J dropped 4; count of bases not matched to a gene: 8. The CDR3 has 14 residues. From germline, CDR1 is MDHEN and CDR2 SYDVKM.

At least ten counts were recorded for this clonotype. CDR3 in amino acids: CASSLASPDSNQPQHF. CDR3 DNA: TGTGCCAGCAGCTTAGCGTCACCCGATAGCAATCAGCCCCAGCATTTT. This rearrangement joins TRBV7-2 to TRBJ1-5; no clear D gene. V was cut by 0 bases and J by 0 bases, with 9 bases left in between. Germline V lookup: CDR1 SGHTA, CDR2 FQGNSA. The CDR3 length is 16 residues.

In its sample, this clonotype was seen many times. This chain links TRBV4-3 with TRBJ2-1, with D perhaps matching TRBD2 (6 bases). CDR3 length: 17 amino acids. Germline loops: CDR1 LGHNA, CDR2 YSLEER. V gave up 0 bases and J gave up 8 bases, with 20 bases separating them. The CDR3 loop is CASSQDFGYWRGDEQFF. The DNA of the CDR3 is TGCGCCAGCAGCCAAGATTTTGGGTACTGGCGGGGCGATGAGCAGTTCTTC.

The chain carries TRBV11-2 and TRBJ2-2, with 7 nucleotides matching TRBD1. This CDR3 is 16 amino acids long. Germline trimming cut 4 bases from V and 1 base from J; bases unmatched to any gene: 6. The germline CDR1 and CDR2 sequences are SGHAT and FQNNGV. DNA of the CDR3: TGTGCCAGCAGCTCCCCCGGGACAGTGAACACCGGGGAGCTGTTTTTT. Protein sequence: CASSSPGTVNTGELFF. Together with reference TRBV11-2 and TRBJ2-2, the CDR3 gives the full variable domain: EAGVAQSPRYKIIEKRQSVAFWCNPISGHATLYWYQQILGQGPKLLIQFQNNGVVDDSQLPKDRFSAERLKGVDSTLKIQPAKLEDSAVYLCASSSPGTVNTGELFFGEGSRLTVL.

Many counts were recorded for this clonotype. This rearrangement joins TRBV4-3 to TRBJ2-2; D perhaps matches TRBD1 (6 bases). Trimming left V 4 bases short and J 1 base short, with 10 bases between. In germline, CDR1 is LGHNA, CDR2 YSLEER. The CDR3 runs 15 residues. Here the CDR3 DNA reads TGCGCCAGCAGCCGGGGGACACTGAACACCGGGGAGCTGTTTTTT. Protein product: CASSRGTLNTGELFF.

The rearrangement uses TRBV25-1 and TRBJ2-7; D may be TRBD2 (6 bases). The V gene lost 2 bases and the J gene lost 1 base, with 21 bases spanning the gap. Germline CDR1 MGHDK, CDR2 SYGVNS. The CDR3 extends over 18 amino acids. This chain's CDR3 is CASSEGWKGPRGSYEQYF. The CDR3 DNA reads as TGTGCCAGCAGTGAAGGATGGAAGGGGCCGCGGGGATCCTACGAGCAGTACTTC.

This clonotype was counted a few times. This sequence joins TRBV28 and TRBJ2-7, with D unclear. From germline, CDR1 is MDHEN and CDR2 SYDVKM. This CDR3 has 16 residues. Trimming removed 5 bases from V and 1 base from J, with 18 bases in between. In DNA form, the CDR3 reads TGTGCCAGCAGTCCGGCAGGTCCTGCGTCTTCCTACGAGCAGTACGTC. Translating it yields CASSPAGPASSYEQYV.

The chain recombines TRBV27 with TRBJ1-6, with D unresolved. Germline CDR1 and CDR2: MNHEY and SMNVEV (reference sequence). The CDR3 has 15 residues. V gave up 0 bases and J gave up 6 bases, with 9 bases separating them. The CDR3 sequence is CASSLSVGSNSPLHF. CDR3 sequence (DNA): TGTGCCAGCAGTTTATCGGTGGGGAGTAATTCACCCCTCCACTTT.

The V and J genes are TRBV12-3 or TRBV12-4 and TRBJ2-2; the D gene is possibly TRBD2 (5 bases). V was pared by 0 bases and J by 1 base, with 9 bases between. This CDR3 has 16 amino acids. The CDR3, as DNA: TGTGCCAGCAGTTTAGCGGGAGCCGGGAACACCGGGGAGCTGTTTTTT. Amino acids: CASSLAGAGNTGELFF.

This chain links TRBV7-2 with TRBJ1-4, with 10 bases aligning to TRBD1. Germline-derived CDR1 and CDR2 are SGHTA and FQGNSA. CDR3 length: 15 residues. The trim removed 6 bases at V and 8 bases at J, leaving 9 bases unmatched. The CDR3 bases are TGTGCCAGCAGTCCAGAGCGGACAGGGGGGGAAAAACTGTTTTTT. Its translation is CASSPERTGGEKLFF.

This clonotype was detected only a few times. The rearrangement uses TRBV28 and TRBJ2-5, with D perhaps given as TRBD1 or TRBD2 (5 bases each). This CDR3 spans 14 amino acids. V shed 6 bases and J shed 5 bases, with 16 bases lying between them. Looked up from germline, CDR1 is MDHEN and CDR2 is SYDVKM. The CDR3, as DNA: TGTGCCAGCAGAACCCTTCCGGGACGGGAGACCCAGTACTTC. Amino acids: CASRTLPGRETQYF.

This clonotype was detected once. A much more abundant neighbour one base away suggests this may be a read error. The chain joins TRBV5-4 to TRBJ2-3, with D unresolved. Trimming pared 3 bases from V and 2 bases from J, leaving 4 bases between. The CDR3 is 12 residues long. Germline values: CDR1 SGHNT, CDR2 YYREEE (reference sequence). The CDR3 spells CASSWDTDTQYF. In DNA form, the CDR3 reads TGTGCCAGCAGCTGGGACACAGATACGCAGTATTTT.

V gene TRBV7-9 combines with J gene TRBJ1-6, with 7 positions matching TRBD1. Per the germline V gene, CDR1 is SEHNR and CDR2 is FQNEAQ (reference sequence). The CDR3 has 14 amino acids. J was trimmed by 9 bases and V by 3 bases; bases with no gene match: 5. CDR3 in DNA: TGTGCCAGCAGCTTCGACAGGGTGGTTTCACCCCTCCACTTT. Translation: CASSFDRVVSPLHF.

This clonotype was recorded a few times. V usage is TRBV25-1 and J usage is TRBJ1-1; D possibly corresponds to TRBD1 (6 bases). This CDR3 has 11 amino acids. The germline V and J ends were trimmed by 8 bases and 12 bases, with 16 bases remaining between them. Germline CDR1 and CDR2: MGHDK and SYGVNS. The chain's CDR3 is CASRRGGSTFF. In DNA, the CDR3 is TGTGCCAGCCGTCGGGGGGGCTCGACTTTCTTT.

J is TRBJ2-3 and V is TRBV4-1; D is undetermined. The CDR3 loop spans 16 amino acids. V was cut by 0 bases and J by 6 bases, with 16 bases left in between. From germline, CDR1 is MGHRA and CDR2 YSYEKL. CDR3 sequence (DNA): TGCGCCAGCAGCCAAGATACTCCCTACTCGGCGGATACGCAGTATTTT. This codes for CASSQDTPYSADTQYF.